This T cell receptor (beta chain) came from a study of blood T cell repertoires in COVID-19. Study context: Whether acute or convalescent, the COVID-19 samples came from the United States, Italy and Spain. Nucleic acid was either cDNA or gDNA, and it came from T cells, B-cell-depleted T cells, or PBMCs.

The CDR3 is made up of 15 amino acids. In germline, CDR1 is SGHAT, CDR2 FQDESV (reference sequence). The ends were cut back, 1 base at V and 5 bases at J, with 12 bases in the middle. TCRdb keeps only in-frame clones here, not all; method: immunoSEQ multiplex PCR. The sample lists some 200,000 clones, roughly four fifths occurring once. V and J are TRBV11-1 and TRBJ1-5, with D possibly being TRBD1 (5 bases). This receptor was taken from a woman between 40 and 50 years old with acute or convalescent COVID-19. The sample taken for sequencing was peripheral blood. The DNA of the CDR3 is TGTGCCAGCAGCTTAGGGGGGGACCTTGATCAGCCCCAGCATTTT. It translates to CASSLGGDLDQPQHF.